What follows are 4 T cell receptor beta chains derived from one specimen sequenced in a study of T cells in Graves' hyperthyroidism and ophthalmopathy. RNA transcripts were the template for amplifying TCR beta CDR3 regions. Researchers ran a first-round RT-PCR on the TCR CDR3 using the HTBI primer set. One entry per CDR3 protein results from TCRdb running MiXCR on the multiplex PCR reads. The sample consists of around 620,000 distinct CDR3 sequences, around 14% of them appearing once. The specimen sequenced was blood. The source of these receptors is a young woman with Graves' ophthalmopathy.

This clonotype was picked up many times. The genes are TRBV9 and TRBJ2-5, with a possible D match to TRBD2 (6 bases). Trimming pared 0 bases from V and 1 base from J, leaving 10 bases between. In germline, CDR1 is SGDLS, CDR2 YYNGEE. The CDR3 is 15 residues long. This CDR3 reads CASSVAGVSQETQYF. The CDR3, as DNA: TGTGCCAGCAGCGTAGCGGGAGTATCCCAAGAGACCCAGTACTTC.

This clonotype occurred many times. The chain is built from TRBV27 and TRBJ2-1; 9 bases map to TRBD1. Germline assignment: CDR1 MNHEY and CDR2 SMNVEV (reference sequence). The length of the CDR3 is 15 residues. Losses at the gene ends were 5 bases for V and 6 bases for J; bases not matched to a gene: 8. The CDR3 coding sequence is TGTGCCAGCAGTCTACAGGGGGCCCTGTCCAATGAGCAGTTCTTC. This encodes CASSLQGALSNEQFF.

There are many counts of this clonotype. V is TRBV12-3 or TRBV12-4 and J is TRBJ1-1, with TRBD1 as a possible D gene (5 bases). The CDR3 contains 17 residues. The V end was cut by 5 bases, the J end by 9 bases, with 28 bases between. The DNA for the CDR3 is TGTGCCAGCAGTCTGGCCCCTTCGACAGTGTTGGATTCGAAAGCTTTCTTT. Protein: CASSLAPSTVLDSKAFF.

The chain links TRBV12-3 or TRBV12-4 to TRBJ2-2; the D gene is possibly TRBD2 (5 bases). The CDR3 contains 15 residues. The V end lost 3 bases, the J end lost 0 bases, and 8 bases lay between the germline ends. The CDR3, as DNA: TGTGCCAGCAGTTTTAATAGCGCGAACACCGGGGAGCTGTTTTTT. Encoded protein: CASSFNSANTGELFF.